Below, 28 T cell receptor beta chains from the same sample are listed, as sequenced in a study of tumor-infiltrating lymphocytes in primary liver carcinoma. Germline DNA was also extracted, and blood RNA was taken from unsorted whole blood. From around 500 ng of total RNA, TCR beta-specific cDNA was reverse-transcribed using a constant-region primer. Employing slightly modified ARM-PCR, three nested multiplex PCR rounds were run, and these gave rise to the TCR beta libraries. It was with TRBV1-TRBV30 forward primers and a C-beta reverse primer that the first two PCR rounds were run, at 10 cycles each. MiXCR, run by TCRdb on the multiplex PCR reads, gives a single entry per CDR3 protein. The table includes about 180,000 distinct CDR3 sequences, less than 65% detected once. The sequenced sample was peripheral blood. Receptors originate from a man aged 40-50 years with primary liver carcinoma and hepatitis B virus infection.

About this clonotype: Just one base apart from a much larger clone, this may be a read error. The gene calls are TRBV11-2 and TRBJ2-4, with 7 bases that match TRBD1. This CDR3 is built from 15 residues. J was trimmed by 3 bases and V by 5 bases; bases with no gene match: 7. Germline V gives CDR1 SGHAT, CDR2 FQNNGV. As DNA, the CDR3 is TGTGCCAGCAGCCATGGGACAGTGAACAAAAACATTCAGTACTTC. It yields the protein CASSHGTVNKNIQYF.

Comments on this clonotype: Possible read error: a much larger clone is one base away. The rearrangement links TRBV11-2 to TRBJ2-7, with D unresolved. The better agreement between TRBJ2-5 and the DNA end casts doubt on the J call. The CDR3 has 16 residues. Germline loops: CDR1 SGHAT, CDR2 FQNNGV. CDR3 coding DNA: TGTGCCAGCAGCCTTCAGGCGGTGGTGCTGCAAGAGACCCAGTACTTC. It encodes CASSLQAVVLQETQYF.

This clonotype has a handful of counts. V usage is TRBV6-2 or TRBV6-3 and J usage is TRBJ1-1; 9 positions match TRBD1. CDR1 and CDR2 (germline): MNHEY, SVGEGT. V lost 7 bases to trimming and J lost 1 base; unmatched junction nucleotides: 7. The CDR3 has 15 residues. CDR3 coding DNA: TGTGCCAGCACCCACAGGGGGCTGAAGAACACTGAAGCTTTCTTT. Residues: CASTHRGLKNTEAFF.

This chain joins TRBV28 and TRBJ2-3, with 7 nucleotides matching TRBD2. Looked up from germline, CDR1 is MDHEN and CDR2 is SYDVKM. The CDR3 consists of 17 residues. Germline trimming cut 5 bases from V and 4 bases from J; bases unmatched to any gene: 15. In nucleotides, the CDR3 is TGTGCCAGCAGTGGGAGTTCGCGAGCGGGAAGGTCAGATACGCAGTATTTT. Amino acids: CASSGSSRAGRSDTQYF.

This clonotype occurred many times. The CDR3 DNA is TGCAGCGCCCAACCGGGACAGGGGGCCTACGAGCAGTACTTC. This translates into CSAQPGQGAYEQYF. The chain has TRBV29-1 and TRBJ2-7; TRBD1 matches at 11 bases. Germline-derived CDR1 and CDR2 are SQVTM and ANQGSEA. V was clipped by 7 bases and J by 2 bases; unmatched bases: 7. The CDR3 runs 14 residues.

This clonotype was recorded a few times. The chain uses TRBV29-1 and TRBJ1-6; tentative D call: TRBD1 (5 bases). The CDR3 has 12 amino acids. Trimming left V 6 bases short and J 8 bases short, with 11 bases between. Per germline, CDR1 SQVTM and CDR2 ANQGSEA. The CDR3, as DNA: TGCAGCGTCAGGGATGTAGATTCACCCCTCCACTTT. It translates to CSVRDVDSPLHF.

V and J are TRBV29-1 and TRBJ2-7, with D maybe TRBD1 (5 bases). With 8 bases removed from V and 4 bases from J, the gap between germline ends came to 15 bases. This CDR3 is 12 amino acids long. CDR1 is SQVTM, CDR2 ANQGSEA, per germline. CDR3 nucleotides: TGCAGCATTGCAATCGACAGTTACGAGCAGTACTTC. Its translation: CSIAIDSYEQYF.

Remarks on this clonotype: The junction shows a germline mismatch at one end, possibly a read error. V is TRBV11-3 and J is TRBJ2-5; possible D gene TRBD2, 6 bases. Germline assignment: CDR1 SGHNT and CDR2 YENEEA. This CDR3 is built from 14 residues. As DNA, the CDR3 is TGTGCCAGCAGCCCAGGAATAGCGGAAGAGACACAGTACTTC. Its translation is CASSPGIAEETQYF. The whole variable domain, filled in from reference TRBV11-3 and TRBJ2-5, reads EAGVVQSPRYKIIEKKQPVAFWCNPISGHNTLYWYLQNLGQGPELLIRYENEEAVDDSQLPKDRFSAERLKGVDSTLKIQPAELGDSAVYLCASSPGIAEETQYFGPGTRLLVL.

For this clonotype: One end of the junction is discordant with germline, which a read error may explain. In DNA form, the CDR3 reads TGTGCCAGCAGCCTCTCACAAGGTGCGAGTTACAATGAGCAGTTATTC. It is translated as CASSLSQGASYNEQLF. This rearrangement joins TRBV11-2 to TRBJ2-1; unclear D gene. The CDR3 runs to 16 residues. Germline V lookup: CDR1 SGHAT, CDR2 FQNNGV. The variable domain in full, completed from reference TRBV11-2 and TRBJ2-1, reads EAGVAQSPRYKIIEKRQSVAFWCNPISGHATLYWYQQILGQGPKLLIQFQNNGVVDDSQLPKDRFSAERLKGVDSTLKIQPAKLEDSAVYLCASSLSQGASYNEQLFGPGTRLTVL.

This clonotype was counted between two and nine times. The genes are TRBV6-1 and TRBJ2-5; the D is unclear. V gave up 7 bases and J gave up 1 base, with 13 bases separating them. In germline, CDR1 is MNHNS, CDR2 SASEGT. The CDR3 extends over 14 amino acids. Written as DNA, the CDR3 is TGTGCCAGCATCATAGGTGCCAGCCAAGAGACCCAGTACTTC. This gives the protein CASIIGASQETQYF.

A remark on this clonotype: A much larger clone lies a single base off, so this may be a read error. This sequence joins TRBV11-2 and TRBJ1-6, with 10 bases matching TRBD1. The V gene end was trimmed by 0 bases and the J gene end by 13 bases; junction bases not matched to a gene: 6. The length of the CDR3 is 15 residues. CDR1 and CDR2 from the germline V gene are SGHAT and FQNNGV. CDR3 DNA: TGTGCCAGCAGCTTAGAGGGGACAGGGGTGATCCCCCTCCACTTT. As protein: CASSLEGTGVIPLHF.

This chain uses TRBV29-1 with TRBJ2-2, with D unresolved. This CDR3 comprises 12 residues. V gave up 4 bases and J gave up 4 bases, with 7 bases separating them. Germline loops: CDR1 SQVTM, CDR2 ANQGSEA. The CDR3 reads CSVGWSTGELFF. CDR3 coding DNA: TGCAGCGTTGGGTGGAGCACCGGGGAGCTGTTTTTT.

Comments on this clonotype: Being one base from a much bigger clone, this may be a read error. This chain uses TRBV11-2 with TRBJ2-1; 8 bases map to TRBD2. CDR3 length equals 14 residues. CDR1 is SGHAT and CDR2 is FQNNGV in the germline V gene. V was pared by 6 bases and J by 9 bases, with 10 bases of the junction left unmatched. In DNA, the CDR3 is TGTGCCAGCAGTTTTAGCGGGAACGACAGTGAGCAGTTCTTC. Amino acid sequence: CASSFSGNDSEQFF. Looking up the rest from reference TRBV11-2 and TRBJ2-1 gives the full variable domain: EAGVAQSPRYKIIEKRQSVAFWCNPISGHATLYWYQQILGQGPKLLIQFQNNGVVDDSQLPKDRFSAERLKGVDSTLKIQPAKLEDSAVYLCASSFSGNDSEQFFGPGTRLTVL.

The genes are TRBV7-9 and TRBJ2-2, with D tentatively TRBD2 (6 bases). The V gene's germline CDR1 is SEHNR and CDR2 FQNEAQ (reference sequence). The CDR3 is 17 amino acids. Trimming took 2 bases from V and 6 from J, leaving 19 bases between them. For the CDR3, the DNA is TGTGCCAGCAGCTTAAGTCCCCTAGCCTGGAGGGCCGGGGAGCTGTTTTTT. Translating it yields CASSLSPLAWRAGELFF.

The chain couples TRBV10-3 to TRBJ2-1, with 7 bases fitting TRBD2. This CDR3 is 15 amino acids long. V lost 2 bases, J lost 7 bases, and 8 bases stayed unmatched. Germline CDR1 and CDR2: ENHRY and SYGVKD. CDR3 coding DNA: TGTGCCATCAGTGAGGAGAGCGGGACCCTGAATGAGCAGTTCTTC. Protein sequence: CAISEESGTLNEQFF.

With respect to this clonotype: A read error is possible here, since a much larger clone lies one base away. The V call is TRBV11-2, the J call TRBJ2-7; a possible D gene is TRBD2 (6 bases). Germline V gives CDR1 SGHAT, CDR2 FQNNGV. The CDR3 consists of 15 residues. This chain's CDR3 is CAGSLVRVRGYEQYF. The DNA for the CDR3 is TGTGCCGGCAGCTTAGTCAGGGTGCGGGGCTACGAGCAGTACTTC.

Only a few counts were recorded for this clonotype. This chain connects TRBV10-3 to TRBJ2-2; tentatively, D is TRBD1 or TRBD2 (5 bases each). Trimming pared 6 bases from V and 0 bases from J, leaving 11 bases between. The germline V gene has CDR1 ENHRY and CDR2 SYGVKD. This CDR3 spans 15 amino acids. The CDR3 loop is CAISGDPSNTGELFF. CDR3 nucleotide sequence: TGTGCCATCAGCGGGGACCCGTCGAACACCGGGGAGCTGTTTTTT.

This clonotype has a handful of counts. The chain is built from TRBV30 and TRBJ2-5; D may be TRBD1 or TRBD2 (5 bases each). Germline V lookup: CDR1 GTSNPN, CDR2 SVGIG (reference sequence). The CDR3 extends over 15 amino acids. Trimming stripped 6 bases from V and 5 bases from J, with 22 bases between. The CDR3 coding sequence is TGTGCCTGCCCAGCCTTGGGGGAACCTGGGGAGACCCAGTACTTC. This translates into CACPALGEPGETQYF.

The sample holds many counts of this clonotype. Written as DNA, the CDR3 is TGTGCCAGCAGCTTAGAGGGTAGAAGTTGGACGGGGGAGACCCAGTACTTC. The encoded protein is CASSLEGRSWTGETQYF. The J gene is TRBJ2-5, the V gene TRBV11-1; D perhaps matches TRBD2 (5 bases). CDR1 and CDR2 (germline): SGHAT, FQDESV (reference sequence). V was pared by 1 base and J by 5 bases, with 20 bases between. The CDR3 is 17 residues long.

The J gene is TRBJ2-3, the V gene TRBV11-2, with TRBD2 matching over 7 bases. The CDR3 extends over 17 amino acids. CDR1 and CDR2 (germline): SGHAT, FQNNGV. The ends lost 4 bases at V and 6 bases at J; junction bases unmatched: 16. For the CDR3, the DNA is TGTGCCAGCAGCTCCCACTGGATTTGCGGGAGCGCGGATACGCAGTATTTT. Encoded protein: CASSSHWICGSADTQYF.

The gene calls are TRBV14 and TRBJ2-7, with a possible D match to TRBD2 (6 bases). Trimming took 6 bases from V and 3 from J, leaving 15 bases between them. Germline V gene data show CDR1 as SGHDN and CDR2 as FVKESK. The CDR3 is 14 residues long. The CDR3 region is CASSHSTGGYEQYF. The CDR3 region has the DNA TGTGCCAGCAGTCATTCGACCGGGGGCTACGAGCAGTACTTC.

The V call is TRBV4-1, the J call TRBJ2-1; possibly TRBD2 for D (6 bases). The germline gives CDR1 MGHRA, CDR2 YSYEKL. CDR3 length: 15 amino acids. Trimming left V 8 bases short and J 6 bases short, with 20 bases between. CDR3 residues: CASGLFKRVLNEQFF. Here the CDR3 DNA reads TGCGCCAGCGGCCTTTTCAAGCGGGTACTCAATGAGCAGTTCTTC.

About this clonotype: A read error may produce the germline difference seen at one junction end. This chain joins TRBV6-1 and TRBJ2-3; TRBD1 might be the D (5 bases). The CDR3 contains 14 residues. Germline CDR1 reads MNHNS; CDR2 reads SASEGT. CDR3 nucleotide sequence: TGTGCCAGCAGTGTTATTCAGGGCACAGATTCGCAGTATTTT. This encodes CASSVIQGTDSQYF.

The gene calls are TRBV11-2 and TRBJ2-1; D uncertain. Germline V gene data show CDR1 as SGHAT and CDR2 as FQNNGV. Trimming took off 5 bases at V and 2 bases at J, with 13 bases between the two ends. The CDR3 loop spans 15 amino acids. DNA of the CDR3: TGTGCCAGCAGCCCGAACGGGCAGCCCTACAATGAGCAGTTCTTC. Its translation: CASSPNGQPYNEQFF.

J is TRBJ2-3 and V is TRBV29-1, with 9 bases that match TRBD1. CDR3 size: 13 residues. Germline V gives CDR1 SQVTM, CDR2 ANQGSEA. V lost 7 bases and J lost 3; bases outside the gene matches: 5. Here the CDR3 reads CSGTGVRTDTQYF. The CDR3 bases are TGCAGCGGGACAGGGGTGCGAACAGATACGCAGTATTTT.

The chain recombines TRBV4-2 with TRBJ2-3, with D tentatively TRBD2 (6 bases). This CDR3 comprises 14 residues. The V and J ends lost 4 bases and 2 bases respectively, with 10 bases between them. Germline-derived CDR1 and CDR2 are LGHNA and YNFKEQ. The chain's CDR3 is CASSPSVDTDTQYF. In DNA, the CDR3 is TGTGCCAGCAGCCCTAGCGTTGACACAGATACGCAGTATTTT.

This CDR3 reads CASSLAGSRDTQYF. For the CDR3, the DNA is TGTGCCAGCAGCCTCGCAGGGAGTAGAGATACGCAGTATTTT. V is TRBV7-8 and J is TRBJ2-3; D may match TRBD1 or TRBD2 (5 bases each). The CDR3 length is 14 residues. The V and J ends lost 5 bases and 5 bases respectively, with 14 bases between them. In germline, CDR1 is SGHVS, CDR2 FQNEAQ. Full variable domain (missing parts from reference TRBV7-8 and TRBJ2-3): GAGVSQSPRYKVAKRGQDVALRCDPISGHVSLFWYQQALGQGPEFLTYFQNEAQLDKSGLPSDRFFAERPEGSVSTLKIQRTQQEDSAVYLCASSLAGSRDTQYFGPGTRLTVL.

This clonotype was found a few times. This chain connects TRBV11-2 to TRBJ2-3; 9 positions agree with TRBD2. V lost 11 bases and J lost 4; bases outside the gene matches: 13. CDR3 length: 15 residues. From germline, CDR1 is SGHAT and CDR2 FQNNGV. This CDR3 reads CAGGGGRALADTQYF. CDR3 DNA sequence: TGTGCCGGGGGAGGCGGGAGGGCCTTAGCAGATACGCAGTATTTT. The entire variable domain, with the rest obtained from reference TRBV11-2 and TRBJ2-3, is as follows: EAGVAQSPRYKIIEKRQSVAFWCNPISGHATLYWYQQILGQGPKLLIQFQNNGVVDDSQLPKDRFSAERLKGVDSTLKIQPAKLEDSAVYLCAGGGGRALADTQYFGPGTRLTVL.